The source of this TCR beta chain is a study of blood T cell repertoires in COVID-19. Assay: immunoSEQ multiplex PCR; the TCRdb copy retains only in-frame clones and omits some. The repertoire holds approximately 82,000 clones, with approximately 82% as singletons. The specimen was peripheral blood. This clonotype originated in a woman in her seventies with acute or convalescent COVID-19.

CDR3 in DNA: TGTGCCAGCAGCCAAGTCCCTAGCGGGCCAGGGGGAGAGCAGTTCTTC. This gives the protein CASSQVPSGPGGEQFF. V is TRBV3-1 (or the pseudogene TRBV3-2) and J is TRBJ2-1, with TRBD2 as a possible D gene (8 bases). The CDR3 contains 16 residues. V was cut by 1 base and J by 10 bases, with 20 bases left in between. Germline V CDR1 and CDR2: LGHDT, YNNKEL (reference sequence).